The 3 T cell receptor beta chains given below trace back to one sample, sequenced in a study of blood T cells in healthy people across ages. Alongside a J-beta primer mix, a sample-barcoded 5' primer served in a second PCR lasting roughly 7 to 12 cycles. MiXCR, run by TCRdb on the 5' RACE reads, gives a single entry per CDR3 protein. The table records some 760,000 distinct CDR3 sequences, around 25% of them present only once. The sample also formed part of further work on T cells of mothers and their children.

The sample comprised blood. These receptors all stem from a boy aged 5-17 years in good health.

This clonotype was detected a few times. The CDR3 region has the DNA TGTGCCAGCAGTTACTCAACTCTGGCGGATGAGCAGTTCTTC. It is translated as CASSYSTLADEQFF. The chain has TRBV6-6 and TRBJ2-1; D unresolved. Deletions cut 0 bases from V and 8 bases from J, with 11 bases between. The CDR3 has 14 residues. Looked up from germline, CDR1 is MNHNY and CDR2 is SVGAGI (reference sequence).

The chain couples TRBV7-2 to TRBJ1-2; D is unclear. The CDR3 runs 13 residues. Germline CDR1 reads SGHTA; CDR2 reads FQGNSA. Trimming stripped 2 bases from V and 4 bases from J, with 8 bases between. The CDR3, as DNA: TGTGCCAGCAGCTTACCCTTGGTCTATGGCTACACCTTC. Residues: CASSLPLVYGYTF.

V and J are TRBV7-8 and TRBJ2-4, with no clear D. Germline-derived CDR1 and CDR2 are SGHVS and FQNEAQ. V was clipped by 1 base and J by 4 bases, with 5 bases between them. The CDR3 is 13 amino acids. The DNA for the CDR3 is TGTGCCAGCAGCTTAGAGCGTAAAAACATTCAGTACTTC. Translation: CASSLERKNIQYF.